The 28 T cell receptor beta chains presented below share a single source sample, sequenced in a study of beta chain features in type 1 diabetes. Whole-study results and caveats: Across all four CD4+ subsets, people with type 1 diabetes showed modestly shorter TCRB CDR3s.

Their antigens remain unidentified. All of the isolated RNA was reverse transcribed, so expressed TCRB transcripts were sequenced. Assay used: immunoSEQ multiplex PCR; TCRdb lists only in-frame clones, some missing. The sample has under 55,000 clones, under 50% seen once. The sample was Tregs from blood. The receptors were gathered from a man aged 30 to 39 with type 1 diabetes.

A few counts support this clone. The chain is built from TRBV7-9 and TRBJ2-7; D might be TRBD1 (5 bases). This CDR3 contains 15 residues. Trimming shortened V by 1 base and J by 6 bases, and 16 bases separated the two germline ends. Germline V gene data show CDR1 as SEHNR and CDR2 as FQNEAQ (reference sequence). The CDR3 spells CASSLDADIRREQYF. The CDR3 DNA is TGTGCCAGCAGCTTAGACGCGGACATACGTCGCGAGCAGTACTTC.

The table lists this clone with a count of one. The rearrangement joins TRBV19 to TRBJ2-2; tentatively, D is TRBD2 (5 bases). The length of the CDR3 is 15 residues. The germline V gene encodes CDR1 LNHDA and CDR2 SQIVND (reference sequence). Trimming took off 3 bases at V and 6 bases at J, with 14 bases between the two ends. This CDR3 is CASSIRRALPGELFF. CDR3 nucleotides: TGTGCCAGTAGTATTAGGCGGGCCCTTCCCGGGGAGCTGTTTTTT.

This clone was recorded a few times. This chain joins TRBV29-1 and TRBJ2-1; D is uncertain. The CDR3 runs to 9 residues. V lost 3 bases, J lost 9 bases, and 3 bases lay in between. Germline V lookup: CDR1 SQVTM, CDR2 ANQGSEA. CDR3 nucleotide sequence: TGCAGCGTTGACGGTGAGCAGTTCTTC. It specifies CSVDGEQFF.

V is TRBV7-2 and J is TRBJ1-1; tentatively, D is TRBD1 (6 bases). Germline CDR1 reads SGHTA; CDR2 reads FQGNSA. Trimming took off 5 bases at V and 1 base at J, with 17 bases between the two ends. CDR3 length: 16 amino acids. The CDR3 loop reads CASSGGAGTPNTEAFF. DNA of the CDR3: TGTGCCAGCAGCGGGGGGGCCGGGACCCCGAACACTGAAGCTTTCTTT.

This clone was detected once. The chain links TRBV6-1 to TRBJ2-7; TRBD2 might be the D (6 bases). The V gene lost 3 bases and the J gene lost 3 bases, with 15 bases spanning the gap. In germline, CDR1 is MNHNS, CDR2 SASEGT. The CDR3 is made up of 15 amino acids. CDR3 residues: CASSDRLMGLYEQYF. CDR3 coding DNA: TGTGCCAGCAGTGATCGGTTGATGGGACTCTACGAGCAGTACTTC.

The chain uses TRBV7-9 and TRBJ1-4; the D gene is possibly TRBD1 (6 bases). Deletions cut 1 base from V and 8 bases from J, with 17 bases between. Germline CDR1 is SEHNR and CDR2 is FQNEAQ (reference sequence). This CDR3 region has 16 residues. In nucleotides, the CDR3 is TGTGCCAGCAGCTTAGAAGGTTCACAGGGACGGGAAAAACTGTTTTTT. This encodes CASSLEGSQGREKLFF.

The chain has TRBV28 and TRBJ2-2; D possibly corresponds to TRBD2 (5 bases). The germline V and J ends were trimmed by 5 bases and 7 bases, with 8 bases remaining between them. Germline V gene lookup returns CDR1 MDHEN and CDR2 SYDVKM. The CDR3 consists of 12 residues. CDR3 nucleotides: TGTGCCAGCAGTGCGACTATCGGGGAGCTGTTTTTT. It codes for CASSATIGELFF.

There are a few counts of this clone. Written as DNA, the CDR3 is TGTGCCAGCAGCTTAGCAGCTCCGGGACTAGCGGGAGCTTTCCCCGATGATACGCAGTATTTT. It codes for CASSLAAPGLAGAFPDDTQYF. The chain has TRBV7-7 and TRBJ2-3, with 14 bases that match TRBD2. V shed 0 bases and J 6 bases; nucleotides not matched to a gene: 17. Germline-derived CDR1 and CDR2 are SSHAT and FNYEAQ (reference sequence). The CDR3 is 21 residues long. The full variable domain, completed using reference TRBV7-7 and TRBJ2-3, is GAGVSQSPRYKVTKRGQDVTLRCDPISSHATLYWYQQALGQGPEFLTYFNYEAQPDKSGLPSDRFSAERPEGSISTLTIQRTEQRDSAMYRCASSLAAPGLAGAFPDDTQYFGPGTRLTVL.

The V and J genes are TRBV19 and TRBJ2-1; a weak D match, TRBD2 (5 bases). The CDR3 contains 12 residues. In germline, CDR1 is LNHDA, CDR2 SQIVND (reference sequence). V was cut by 10 bases and J by 8 bases, with 15 bases left in between. The CDR3 loop is CATQTSLYEQFF. DNA of the CDR3: TGTGCCACCCAAACTAGTCTCTATGAGCAGTTCTTC. Full variable domain (rest looked up from reference TRBV19 and TRBJ2-1): DGGITQSPKYLFRKEGQNVTLSCEQNLNHDAMYWYRQDPGQGLRLIYYSQIVNDFQKGDIAEGYSVSREKKESFPLTVTSAQKNPTAFYLCATQTSLYEQFFGPGTRLTVL.

V usage is TRBV6-5 and J usage is TRBJ2-7, with 10 bases that match TRBD1. Per germline, CDR1 MNHEY and CDR2 SVGAGI. V shed 0 bases and J 3 bases; nucleotides not matched to a gene: 2. CDR3 length: 15 residues. The CDR3 loop is CASSYSGQGSYEQYF. As DNA, the CDR3 is TGTGCCAGCAGTTACTCGGGACAGGGGAGCTACGAGCAGTACTTC.

The V gene is TRBV5-1, the J gene TRBJ2-7; 7 nucleotides match TRBD2. The V gene's germline CDR1 is SGHRS and CDR2 YFSETQ. The junction had 9 bases not matched to a gene; V was cut back by 4 bases and J by 2 bases. This CDR3 is 15 amino acids long. CDR3 sequence: CASSTFSGLTYEQYF. In nucleotides, the CDR3 is TGCGCCAGCAGCACGTTTAGCGGGTTAACCTACGAGCAGTACTTC.

This clone has only a few counts. V is TRBV4-2 and J is TRBJ2-5; unclear D gene. The germline CDR1 and CDR2 sequences are LGHNA and YNFKEQ. The V and J ends lost 0 bases and 7 bases respectively, with 6 bases between them. The CDR3 extends over 12 amino acids. The CDR3 DNA is TGTGCCAGCAGCCAAGATCCGAGGACCCAGTACTTC. Translated: CASSQDPRTQYF.

As DNA, the CDR3 is TGCGCCAGCAGCGTCGGGACTAGCGGACTCTACGAGCAGTACTTC. Translation gives CASSVGTSGLYEQYF. The V gene is TRBV5-1, the J gene TRBJ2-7; 11 positions match TRBD2. The CDR3 loop spans 15 amino acids. Germline V gene data show CDR1 as SGHRS and CDR2 as YFSETQ. V shed 4 bases, J shed 3 bases, and the junction held 6 bases outside the gene matches.

V is TRBV7-8 and J is TRBJ2-3, with a tentative D call TRBD2 (6 bases). Deletions cut 4 bases from V and 7 bases from J, with 15 bases between. The CDR3 length is 14 residues. Germline loops: CDR1 SGHVS, CDR2 FQNEAQ. This CDR3 is CASSSPGLRNTQYF. The CDR3 nucleotides read TGTGCCAGCAGCTCTCCGGGACTGCGCAATACGCAGTATTTT.

In this sample, this clone turned up a few times. CDR3 region: CASSLEQREKLFF. CDR3 in DNA: TGTGCCAGCAGCTTAGAGCAGAGGGAAAAACTGTTTTTT. The chain is built from TRBV7-2 and TRBJ1-4, with D unresolved. Trimming removed 1 base from V and 8 bases from J, with 8 bases in between. Germline CDR1 is SGHTA and CDR2 is FQGNSA. The CDR3 length is 13 residues. Combining the CDR3 with reference TRBV7-2 and TRBJ1-4 gives the whole variable domain GAGVSQSPSNKVTEKGKDVELRCDPISGHTALYWYRQSLGQGLEFLIYFQGNSAPDKSGLPSDRFSAERTGGSVSTLTIQRTQQEDSAVYLCASSLEQREKLFFGSGTQLSVL.

The chain uses TRBV5-8 and TRBJ1-5; D unresolved. This CDR3 is built from 13 residues. CDR1 and CDR2 from the germline V gene are SGHTS and YDEGEE. Trimming cost V 4 bases and J 6 bases, with 11 bases left between them. The CDR3 sequence is CASSPSSVQPQHF. DNA of the CDR3: TGTGCCAGCAGCCCCTCGTCGGTTCAGCCCCAGCATTTT. Supplemented by reference TRBV5-8 and TRBJ1-5, the full variable domain reads EAGVTQSPTHLIKTRGQQATLRCSPISGHTSVYWYQQALGLGLQFLLWYDEGEERNRGNFPPRFSGRQFPNYSSELNVNALELEDSALYLCASSPSSVQPQHFGDGTRLSIL.

This clone appeared a few times. V usage is TRBV5-6 and J usage is TRBJ2-7, with 7 bases matching TRBD1. Per germline, CDR1 SGHDT and CDR2 YYEEEE. This CDR3 region has 15 residues. V was clipped by 4 bases and J by 2 bases; unmatched bases: 9. CDR3 sequence (DNA): TGTGCCAGCAGCCATGCCCCGGGACAGACCTACGAGCAGTACTTC. Protein product: CASSHAPGQTYEQYF.

The chain is built from TRBV6-4 and TRBJ1-1; TRBD1 is a possible D gene (5 bases). Looked up from germline, CDR1 is MRHNA and CDR2 is SNTAGT. The CDR3 loop spans 13 amino acids. Trimming stripped 8 bases from V and 1 base from J, with 11 bases between. DNA for the CDR3: TGTGCCAGCGCAACGACAGAGAACACTGAAGCTTTCTTT. Its translation is CASATTENTEAFF.

This clone was detected only a few times. CDR3 loop: CASRLRGTAEQYF. CDR3 in DNA: TGCGCCAGCAGACTCAGGGGTACGGCCGAGCAGTACTTC. V gene TRBV23-1 combines with J gene TRBJ2-7; a possible D gene is TRBD1 (6 bases). TRBV23-1 is annotated as an ORF whose role is uncertain. Between the trimmed V and J ends, which lost 6 bases and 6 bases, there was a span of 15 bases. CDR3 length: 13 amino acids.

This clone was found a few times. This chain joins TRBV2 and TRBJ2-2; D is undetermined. The CDR3 length is 13 residues. In germline, CDR1 is SNHLY, CDR2 FYNNEI. V was shortened by 7 bases and J by 4 bases, with 10 bases between the two germline ends. CDR3: CASIMSPTGELFF. DNA for the CDR3: TGTGCCAGCATCATGTCCCCCACCGGGGAGCTGTTTTTT.

The rearrangement uses TRBV9 and TRBJ2-3; the D gene is possibly TRBD2 (7 bases). Between the trimmed V and J ends, which lost 4 bases and 6 bases, there was a span of 15 bases. The germline CDR1 and CDR2 sequences are SGDLS and YYNGEE. The length of the CDR3 is 14 residues. Here the CDR3 reads CASSSSGEGDTQYF. DNA of the CDR3: TGTGCCAGCAGCTCCTCAGGGGAGGGGGATACGCAGTATTTT.

The chain links TRBV6-1 to TRBJ2-2; maybe TRBD1 (5 bases). Trimming cost V 2 bases and J 6 bases, with 7 bases left between them. This CDR3 has 13 residues. Germline V gene lookup returns CDR1 MNHNS and CDR2 SASEGT. In DNA form, the CDR3 reads TGTGCCAGCAGTGAACAGGGCTCCGGGGAGCTGTTTTTT. Its translation is CASSEQGSGELFF.

This clone has only a few counts. The V call is TRBV7-3, the J call TRBJ2-2; 8 bases agree with TRBD2. The trim removed 5 bases at V and 6 bases at J, leaving 11 bases unmatched. The length of the CDR3 is 16 residues. CDR1 and CDR2 (germline): SGHTA, FQGTGA. The CDR3 protein is CASSPQAGVFPGELFF. In DNA, the CDR3 is TGTGCCAGCAGCCCCCAAGCGGGAGTCTTCCCCGGGGAGCTGTTTTTT.

In its sample, this clone was seen a few times. The chain combines TRBV6-6 with TRBJ2-2; 9 positions agree with TRBD2. The CDR3 loop spans 16 amino acids. After removal of 6 bases from V and 4 bases from J, the junction contained 9 bases not matched to a gene. Germline V gives CDR1 MNHNY, CDR2 SVGAGI (reference sequence). CDR3 sequence reads: CASRSLAGPSTGELFF. The DNA for the CDR3 is TGTGCCAGCAGATCGCTAGCGGGGCCGAGCACCGGGGAGCTGTTTTTT.

This clone was seen a handful of times. This chain's CDR3 is CASSRGGGQETQYF. The CDR3 region has the DNA TGTGCCAGCAGTAGGGGAGGGGGTCAAGAGACCCAGTACTTC. The chain uses TRBV6-5 and TRBJ2-5, with D perhaps TRBD2 (7 bases). V was shortened by 5 bases and J by 2 bases, with 12 bases between the two germline ends. This CDR3 is 14 amino acids long. Germline lookup yields CDR1 MNHEY and CDR2 SVGAGI.

V and J are TRBV5-1 and TRBJ2-3; TRBD1 matches 7 bases. Germline V CDR1 and CDR2: SGHRS, YFSETQ. The ends lost 4 bases at V and 4 bases at J; junction bases unmatched: 9. This CDR3 spans 15 amino acids. The CDR3 protein is CASSPGDRDADTQYF. For the CDR3, the DNA is TGCGCCAGCAGCCCCGGAGACAGGGACGCAGATACGCAGTATTTT.

This clone was seen a few times. This chain joins TRBV4-1 and TRBJ1-2, with 7 bases matching TRBD1. Losses at the gene ends were 5 bases for V and 4 bases for J; bases not matched to a gene: 7. This CDR3 has 14 residues. The germline gives CDR1 MGHRA, CDR2 YSYEKL. CDR3 bases: TGCGCCAGCAGCTTCCGACAGGGTACCTATGGCTACACCTTC. Protein sequence: CASSFRQGTYGYTF.

V is TRBV7-2 and J is TRBJ2-3, with 8 nucleotides matching TRBD2. V dropped 5 bases and J dropped 5; count of bases not matched to a gene: 0. In germline, CDR1 is SGHTA, CDR2 FQGNSA. CDR3 length: 12 residues. The DNA for the CDR3 is TGTGCCAGCAGCCGGGGGGGAGATACGCAGTATTTT. Its translation: CASSRGGDTQYF.